The entry below describes one T cell receptor (beta chain). The source of the sample is a study of blood T cell repertoires in COVID-19. For the study at large: Acute and convalescent COVID-19 specimens originated in the United States, Italy and Spain. T cells, B-cell-depleted T cells, or PBMCs provided the cDNA or gDNA that served as material.

As handled by the study authors: Amplification of reference gene primers provided the estimated nucleated cell counts. This table comes from immunoSEQ multiplex PCR, and its TCRdb copy is limited to in-frame clones, with some not included. The V and J calls and clone size are taken from that table; D and trimming were inferred from the DNA. Here the sample spans around 70,000 clones, 86% being singletons. This CDR3 has 15 amino acids. V lost 6 bases and J lost 6; bases outside the gene matches: 5. Per germline, CDR1 SGHAT and CDR2 FQNNGV. This rearrangement joins TRBV11-2 to TRBJ2-1, with 13 bases that match TRBD2. The specimen was peripheral blood. The clonotype originates from a man in his thirties or forties with acute or convalescent COVID-19. CDR3 amino acids: CASRPTSGRANEQFF. The CDR3 nucleotides read TGTGCCAGCAGGCCAACTAGCGGGAGGGCCAATGAGCAGTTCTTC.